The clone carrying this T cell receptor (beta chain) occurred a few times. The antigen is undetermined. The CDR3 has 17 residues. CDR1 is SEHNR and CDR2 is FQNEAQ in the germline V gene (reference sequence). V lost 5 bases, J lost 0 bases, and 9 bases stayed unmatched. A single record per CDR3 protein comes from TCRdb applying MiXCR to the reads. The data hold approximately 910,000 distinct CDR3 sequences, with 30% to 40% observed a single time. The record originates from a study of T cell repertoires in cytomegalovirus infection. Turning to the study itself: Well-studied HLA-B-restricted epitopes and recently identified HLA-C-restricted epitopes of CMV were both used in the study. CMV infection together with matching HLA type was indicated by public TCR beta signatures.

Study results and caveats: In two of eight donors, the top clonotype was HLA-C-restricted CMV-specific. CMV carriers with the relevant HLA were identified by cumulative public TCR beta family frequency.

The TCR originated in a human donor in good health (CMV status not recorded). Some clones in this sample may be carry-over from other donors' samples. This specimen consisted of cultured CD8+ T cells from PBMCs, obtained from culture after CMV antigen stimulation. The rearrangement joins TRBV7-9 to TRBJ2-2; 7 bases match TRBD1. CDR3 nucleotide sequence: TGTGCCAGCAGCCCCGGACAGGTTAGTGCGAACACCGGGGAGCTGTTTTTT. Its translation: CASSPGQVSANTGELFF.